Below are 15 T cell receptor beta chains sequenced from a single sample in a study of T cell repertoires in cytomegalovirus infection. TCRdb passed the reads through MiXCR, listing each CDR3 protein once. The sample has roughly 500,000 distinct CDR3 sequences, approximately 16% seen once; the top ten hold 20% to 30%. The sample comprised CD8+ T cells from PBMCs. The receptors shown here come from a human donor in good health (CMV status not recorded). Some clones in this sample may be carry-over from other donors' samples.

Of note for this clonotype: Since the CDR3 does not end with the conserved phenylalanine or tryptophan, this likely comes from a read error. This chain uses TRBV7-8 with TRBJ2-7; 11 nucleotides match TRBD2. CDR3 length equals 17 residues. Germline-derived CDR1 and CDR2 are SGHVS and FQNEAQ. Trimming took 4 bases from V and 2 from J; bases not matched to a gene: 10. The CDR3, as DNA: TGTGCCAGCAGCTCGCGGGGACTAGCGGTAGGGCCCTACGAGCAGTACTTA. As protein: CASSSRGLAVGPYEQYL.

The table lists this clonotype with many counts. The gene calls are TRBV19 and TRBJ1-1; weak D call: TRBD1 (6 bases). V was clipped by 6 bases and J by 4 bases, with 18 bases between them. Looked up from germline, CDR1 is LNHDA and CDR2 is SQIVND (reference sequence). The CDR3 totals 15 residues. CDR3 sequence (DNA): TGTGCCAGTAGGCCCCGACGACAGGCCTTCACTGAAGCTTTCTTT. This translates into CASRPRRQAFTEAFF. Filled out from reference TRBV19 and TRBJ1-1, the complete variable domain reads DGGITQSPKYLFRKEGQNVTLSCEQNLNHDAMYWYRQDPGQGLRLIYYSQIVNDFQKGDIAEGYSVSREKKESFPLTVTSAQKNPTAFYLCASRPRRQAFTEAFFGQGTRLTVV.

The chain employs TRBV15 and TRBJ2-7; TRBD1 might be the D (6 bases). V was clipped by 3 bases and J by 7 bases, with 13 bases between them. There are 13 residues in the CDR3. The germline V gene has CDR1 LNHNV and CDR2 YYDKDF (reference sequence). CDR3 sequence reads: CATSSDRLGEQYF. The CDR3 DNA sequence: TGTGCCACCAGCAGCGACAGGCTCGGGGAGCAGTACTTC. The full variable domain, its missing parts supplied by reference TRBV15 and TRBJ2-7, is DAMVIQNPRYQVTQFGKPVTLSCSQTLNHNVMYWYQQKSSQAPKLLFHYYDKDFNNEADTPDNFQSRRPNTSFCFLDIRSPGLGDTAMYLCATSSDRLGEQYFGPGTRLTVT.

This clonotype was counted only a few times. CDR3: CASSKLSGNEQFF. The CDR3 region has the DNA TGTGCCAGCAGCAAACTCTCGGGCAATGAGCAGTTCTTC. This chain connects TRBV7-6 to TRBJ2-1; D is uncertain. Germline CDR1 reads SGHVS; CDR2 reads FNYEAQ. This CDR3 has 13 amino acids. V lost 5 bases and J 6 bases, leaving 11 bases between the germline ends. Full variable domain (remainder filled in from reference TRBV7-6 and TRBJ2-1): GAGVSQSPRYKVTKRGQDVALRCDPISGHVSLYWYRQALGQGPEFLTYFNYEAQQDKSGLPNDRFSAERPEGSISTLTIQRTEQRDSAMYRCASSKLSGNEQFFGPGTRLTVL.

To note about this clonotype: The CDR3 does not close with the conserved phenylalanine or tryptophan, likely indicating a read error. The chain combines TRBV19 with TRBJ2-1; D possibly uses TRBD1 or TRBD2 (6 bases each). Trimming took off 7 bases at V and 3 bases at J, with 28 bases between the two ends. The CDR3 is made up of 19 amino acids. Germline CDR1 LNHDA, CDR2 SQIVND (reference sequence). CDR3: CASTIGPYGRKGGYNEQFL. The CDR3 region has the DNA TGTGCCAGTACCATCGGTCCTTACGGGAGAAAGGGGGGCTACAATGAGCAGTTCTTA.

The chain couples TRBV24-1 to TRBJ2-5; 9 bases are shared with TRBD1. The trim removed 4 bases at V and 5 bases at J, leaving 7 bases unmatched. The germline V gene has CDR1 KGHDR and CDR2 SFDVKD. The CDR3 sequence is 15 residues long. CDR3 region: CATSDFGTGTETQYF. The CDR3 region has the DNA TGTGCCACCAGTGACTTCGGGACAGGGACGGAGACCCAGTACTTC.

The V gene is TRBV6-8, the J gene TRBJ1-2; D unresolved. CDR1 is MNHGY, CDR2 SAAAGT, per germline. The CDR3 consists of 15 residues. V lost 6 bases and J 5 bases, leaving 19 bases between the germline ends. CDR3 protein: CASRPPTGSRYGYTF. The CDR3 DNA sequence: TGTGCCAGCAGACCCCCTACCGGCAGCCGTTATGGCTACACCTTC.

For this clonotype: No conserved phenylalanine or tryptophan is present at the end of the CDR3, so a read error is the likely explanation. This chain links TRBV9 with TRBJ2-5; D assignment may be TRBD1 or TRBD2 (6 bases each). This CDR3 is built from 15 residues. Trimming pared 0 bases from V and 4 bases from J, leaving 13 bases between. The germline gives CDR1 SGDLS, CDR2 YYNGEE. The CDR3: CASSVEPGAPETQYL. CDR3 in DNA: TGTGCCAGCAGCGTAGAACCGGGGGCGCCAGAGACCCAGTACTTA.

This clonotype was seen more than once but under ten times. This sequence joins TRBV20-1 and TRBJ2-1; D might be TRBD1 (6 bases). CDR1 is DFQATT and CDR2 is SNEGSKA in the germline V gene (reference sequence). The CDR3 loop spans 13 amino acids. V was trimmed by 0 bases and J by 10 bases, leaving 13 bases between them. CDR3 in amino acids: CSARDGQWGEQFF. The CDR3 DNA follows: TGCAGTGCTAGAGATGGACAGTGGGGGGAGCAGTTCTTC.

This clonotype has only a few counts. The chain carries TRBV19 and TRBJ2-5; TRBD2 is a possible D gene (7 bases). From germline, CDR1 is LNHDA and CDR2 SQIVND (reference sequence). The ends were cut back, 1 base at V and 12 bases at J, with 9 bases in the middle. The CDR3 sequence is 11 residues long. As DNA, the CDR3 is TGTGCCAGTAGTATAGGGGGGGGCAAGTACTTC. As protein: CASSIGGGKYF.

There are many counts of this clonotype. The chain couples TRBV27 to TRBJ2-7; 10 bases line up with TRBD2. The CDR3 covers 16 residues. Germline-derived CDR1 and CDR2 are MNHEY and SMNVEV (reference sequence). Losses at the gene ends were 6 bases for V and 3 bases for J; bases not matched to a gene: 11. This CDR3 reads CASRSPPSGGLYEQYF. The CDR3 coding sequence is TGTGCCAGCAGATCCCCCCCTAGCGGGGGCCTCTACGAGCAGTACTTC.

Ten or more counts support this clonotype. The DNA for the CDR3 is TGTGCCAGCAGCTTAGAGGGGCTCAGCCTTAGTGGGACTGAAGCTTTCTTT. It codes for CASSLEGLSLSGTEAFF. The chain joins TRBV7-9 to TRBJ1-1; possibly TRBD1 for D (5 bases). In germline, CDR1 is SEHNR, CDR2 FQNEAQ (reference sequence). This CDR3 has 17 amino acids. V lost 1 base, J lost 5 bases, and 20 bases lay in between.

The chain couples TRBV6-2 or TRBV6-3 to TRBJ2-7; D is perhaps TRBD2 (6 bases). Per germline, CDR1 MNHEY and CDR2 SVGEGT. V was trimmed by 6 bases and J by 1 base, leaving 13 bases between them. This CDR3 is 14 amino acids long. The chain's CDR3 is CASRPRDFSYEQYF. The DNA of the CDR3 is TGTGCCAGCAGGCCCCGGGACTTTTCCTACGAGCAGTACTTC.

The V gene is TRBV2, the J gene TRBJ1-1; maybe TRBD1 (5 bases). The germline CDR1 and CDR2 sequences are SNHLY and FYNNEI. The CDR3 runs to 10 residues. V dropped 4 bases and J dropped 10 bases, with 7 bases sitting between them. The CDR3 region has the DNA TGTGCCAGCAGTGGCGGGGGAGCTTTCTTT. This sequence encodes CASSGGGAFF.

Comments on this clonotype: This CDR3 fails to terminate in the conserved phenylalanine or tryptophan, so it likely reflects a read error. The rearrangement links TRBV7-9 to TRBJ2-1; 8 positions match TRBD2. V lost 4 bases and J lost 0; bases outside the gene matches: 14. The CDR3 contains 19 residues. In germline, CDR1 is SEHNR, CDR2 FQNEAQ (reference sequence). The CDR3 sequence is CASSWKRTSPLNSYNEQFL. As DNA, the CDR3 is TGTGCCAGCAGCTGGAAACGGACTAGCCCCCTCAACTCCTACAATGAGCAGTTCTTA.